The 20 T cell receptor beta chains below all came from one sample that was sequenced in a study of identical twins. Using its own MiXCR run on the 5' RACE reads, TCRdb lists one record per CDR3 protein. The table lists 700,000 to 950,000 distinct CDR3 sequences, 10% to 15% of them singletons. The data also belong to a second study, concerning yellow fever vaccine responses in identical twins.

Material for sequencing was PBMCs. These receptors all stem from a woman younger than 30 in good health.

The CDR3 DNA is TGTGCCAGCAGCGTAGTAGGGAGTCACGGCACAGATACGCAGTATTTT. Its translation: CASSVVGSHGTDTQYF. V and J are TRBV9 and TRBJ2-3; TRBD2 might be the D (5 bases). In germline, CDR1 is SGDLS, CDR2 YYNGEE. There are 16 residues in the CDR3. V shed 0 bases and J shed 1 base, with 12 bases lying between them. Full variable domain (remainder filled in from reference TRBV9 and TRBJ2-3): DSGVTQTPKHLITATGQRVTLRCSPRSGDLSVYWYQQSLDQGLQFLIQYYNGEERAKGNILERFSAQQFPDLHSELNLSSLELGDSALYFCASSVVGSHGTDTQYFGPGTRLTVL.

This clonotype was picked up many times. V is TRBV5-1 and J is TRBJ2-2; the D call may be TRBD1 or TRBD2 (5 bases each). Trimming shortened V by 0 bases and J by 7 bases, and 16 bases separated the two germline ends. The germline V gene encodes CDR1 SGHRS and CDR2 YFSETQ. The CDR3 runs 16 residues. The CDR3 coding sequence is TGCGCCAGCAGCTTGGTTATGGGACCGGTGGACGGGGAGCTGTTTTTT. As protein: CASSLVMGPVDGELFF.

This clonotype was detected only a few times. The V call is TRBV28, the J call TRBJ2-1, with D perhaps matching TRBD1 or TRBD2 (5 bases each). With 7 bases removed from V and 5 bases from J, the gap between germline ends came to 15 bases. The CDR3 is 14 amino acids. Germline CDR1 and CDR2: MDHEN and SYDVKM. CDR3 nucleotides: TGTGCCAGCACCAGAGGGGCCATAAACAATGAGCAGTTCTTC. Protein: CASTRGAINNEQFF.

This clonotype appeared a few times. This sequence joins TRBV11-1 and TRBJ2-7; 8 positions match TRBD2. J gave up 2 bases and V 6 bases, and 9 bases lay outside the gene matches. CDR1 is SGHAT, CDR2 FQDESV, per germline (reference sequence). The CDR3 is 15 amino acids. CDR3 protein: CASSLTAGAPYEQYF. The DNA for the CDR3 is TGTGCCAGCAGTTTAACAGCGGGAGCTCCCTACGAGCAGTACTTC. Full variable domain (missing parts from reference TRBV11-1 and TRBJ2-7): EAEVAQSPRYKITEKSQAVAFWCDPISGHATLYWYRQILGQGPELLVQFQDESVVDDSQLPKDRFSAERLKGVDSTLKIQPAELGDSAMYLCASSLTAGAPYEQYFGPGTRLTVT.

The rearrangement uses TRBV20-1 and TRBJ2-1; D remains unclear. The CDR3 has 11 amino acids. Germline V gene data show CDR1 as DFQATT and CDR2 as SNEGSKA (reference sequence). Trimming removed 2 bases at V and 4 bases at J, with 3 bases between. The CDR3 here is CSARWYNEQFF. The DNA of the CDR3 is TGCAGTGCTAGATGGTACAATGAGCAGTTCTTC.

The chain employs TRBV7-9 and TRBJ1-2; D might be TRBD1 (5 bases). Deletions cut 7 bases from V and 13 bases from J, with 28 bases between. This CDR3 is built from 15 residues. The germline V gene encodes CDR1 SEHNR and CDR2 FQNEAQ (reference sequence). The CDR3 protein is CASINPGVGRPPLTF. DNA for the CDR3: TGTGCCAGCATTAACCCGGGGGTCGGCAGGCCGCCCCTCACCTTC.

The V and J genes are TRBV4-1 and TRBJ2-1; no definite D call. This CDR3 has 16 amino acids. CDR1 is MGHRA and CDR2 is YSYEKL in the germline V gene. V lost 0 bases, J lost 0 bases, and 9 bases lay in between. CDR3 coding DNA: TGCGCCAGCAGCCAAGAACGAACAAACTCCTACAATGAGCAGTTCTTC. Encoded protein: CASSQERTNSYNEQFF.

This clonotype showed up just a few times. The chain is built from TRBV12-3 or TRBV12-4 and TRBJ2-1; 11 bases align to TRBD2. Trimming took 7 bases from V and 4 from J; bases not matched to a gene: 6. CDR3 length equals 15 residues. This CDR3 is CASTTGLADYNEQFF. CDR3 in DNA: TGTGCCAGCACCACGGGACTAGCGGATTACAATGAGCAGTTCTTC.

The chain combines TRBV6-1 with TRBJ2-2; 12 nucleotides align to TRBD2. The germline CDR1 and CDR2 sequences are MNHNS and SASEGT. CDR3 size: 15 residues. Trimming at V came to 7 bases and at J to 6 bases, leaving 6 bases not matched to a gene. The CDR3: CASTVTSGGAGELFF. CDR3 in DNA: TGTGCCAGCACAGTGACTAGCGGGGGAGCCGGGGAGCTGTTTTTT.

In its sample, this clonotype was seen many times. The V call is TRBV5-6, the J call TRBJ2-3, with D perhaps TRBD2 (6 bases). V lost 4 bases, J lost 4 bases, and 13 bases lay in between. This CDR3 region has 14 residues. Germline V CDR1 and CDR2: SGHDT, YYEEEE. In DNA, the CDR3 is TGTGCCAGCAGCAGTACTAGCCCCGCAGATACGCAGTATTTT. This gives the protein CASSSTSPADTQYF.

The chain uses TRBV2 and TRBJ2-7; 7 bases agree with TRBD1. After removal of 4 bases from V and 8 bases from J, the junction contained 14 bases not matched to a gene. The CDR3 runs 15 residues. Germline lookup yields CDR1 SNHLY and CDR2 FYNNEI. As DNA, the CDR3 is TGTGCCAGCAGTGTCAGGCAGGGGGTTAACAAGCAGCAGTACGTC. This gives the protein CASSVRQGVNKQQYV.

J is TRBJ2-3 and V is TRBV5-1; D gene ambiguous. Germline CDR1 reads SGHRS; CDR2 reads YFSETQ. The CDR3 has 14 amino acids. V was cut by 1 base and J by 0 bases, with 6 bases left in between. CDR3 loop: CASSLQPSTDTQYF. Here the CDR3 DNA reads TGCGCCAGCAGCTTGCAGCCCAGCACAGATACGCAGTATTTT.

V usage is TRBV12-3 or TRBV12-4 and J usage is TRBJ2-3, with 7 bases fitting TRBD1. The CDR3 consists of 11 residues. V dropped 8 bases and J dropped 14; count of bases not matched to a gene: 10. The CDR3: CASAHMGQLYF. The CDR3 region has the DNA TGTGCCAGCGCCCACATGGGACAGCTGTATTTT.

This clonotype occurred a few times. The CDR3 DNA follows: TGTGCCATCAGTGAAGCAGCGGGGTTGAGCGGAAACATTCAGTACTTC. The encoded protein is CAISEAAGLSGNIQYF. The chain links TRBV10-3 to TRBJ2-4, with 7 positions matching TRBD2. CDR3 length: 16 residues. Germline V gene sequence: CDR1 ENHRY, CDR2 SYGVKD. J gave up 6 bases and V 3 bases, and 11 bases lay outside the gene matches.

There are a few counts of this clonotype. The chain links TRBV7-9 to TRBJ2-3, with 7 nucleotides matching TRBD1. Germline assignment: CDR1 SEHNR and CDR2 FQNEAQ (reference sequence). The V and J ends lost 5 bases and 4 bases, in that order; junction bases with no gene match: 12. The CDR3 is 16 amino acids. The CDR3 spells CASSTNQVTGPDTQYF. The CDR3 DNA reads TGTGCCAGCAGCACCAACCAAGTGACAGGGCCAGATACGCAGTATTTT.

The chain employs TRBV12-3 or TRBV12-4 and TRBJ2-3, with 9 positions matching TRBD2. The V segment lost 5 bases and the J segment 1 base; nucleotides outside the gene matches: 7. The length of the CDR3 is 16 residues. In DNA form, the CDR3 reads TGTGCCAGCAGTCCGCGGACTAGCGCCCGCACAGATACGCAGTATTTT. Translated: CASSPRTSARTDTQYF.

This clonotype was detected many times. V gene TRBV7-2 combines with J gene TRBJ1-5; no clear D gene. The CDR3 totals 16 residues. Germline assignment: CDR1 SGHTA and CDR2 FQGNSA. V lost 1 base, J lost 0 bases, and 10 bases lay in between. In DNA, the CDR3 is TGTGCCAGCAGCTTAGTACCCGGCTATAGCAATCAGCCCCAGCATTTT. Its protein is CASSLVPGYSNQPQHF.

The chain employs TRBV6-2 or TRBV6-3 and TRBJ1-4; 9 nucleotides align to TRBD1. After removal of 5 bases from V and 5 bases from J, the junction contained 9 bases not matched to a gene. The CDR3 is made up of 16 amino acids. The germline V gene encodes CDR1 MNHEY and CDR2 SVGEGT. CDR3 in amino acids: CASSRTGAEGNEKLFF. CDR3 in DNA: TGTGCCAGCAGTCGGACAGGGGCCGAGGGCAATGAAAAACTGTTTTTT.

This clonotype was picked up a small number of times. The chain combines TRBV6-5 with TRBJ1-2; D not certain. This CDR3 is 13 amino acids long. The V and J ends lost 0 bases and 2 bases respectively, with 4 bases between them. From germline, CDR1 is MNHEY and CDR2 SVGAGI. In DNA form, the CDR3 reads TGTGCCAGCAGTTACTCAGACAACTATGGCTACACCTTC. It encodes CASSYSDNYGYTF.

This clonotype was recorded a few times. The chain uses TRBV11-2 and TRBJ2-1; 12 bases map to TRBD1. The germline V gene encodes CDR1 SGHAT and CDR2 FQNNGV. This CDR3 spans 15 amino acids. The V gene end was trimmed by 5 bases and the J gene end by 8 bases; junction bases not matched to a gene: 7. CDR3 coding DNA: TGTGCCAGCAGCCCGGGACAGGGGGCCGCAGATGAGCAGTTCTTC. It codes for CASSPGQGAADEQFF.